The sequence of this T cell receptor (beta chain) was determined in a study of T-cell reconstitution after alpha-beta-depleted transplantation in children. CDR1 is DFQATT, CDR2 SNEGSKA, per germline (reference sequence). The CDR3 length is 14 residues. The germline V and J ends were trimmed by 6 bases and 1 base, with 13 bases remaining between them. Using unique molecular identifiers, the investigators prepared the TCRbeta library. TCRdb re-called the PCR reads through MiXCR, storing one row per CDR3 protein. The data contain around 340,000 distinct CDR3 sequences, about 14% of them singletons. This clonotype has more than one count but fewer than ten.

This sequence was found in a human donor who donated a stem cell graft to a child with Fanconi anemia. The sample here was PBMCs, taken from the stem cell graft. J is TRBJ1-5 and V is TRBV20-1; tentatively, D is TRBD1 (5 bases). Here the CDR3 reads CSARRQSSNQPQHF. CDR3 sequence (DNA): TGCAGTGCGCGTCGACAGTCGAGCAATCAGCCCCAGCATTTT.